Listed below are T cell receptor beta chains from one sample, sequenced in a study of CD8 T cells in Susac syndrome. Via MiXCR, TCRdb re-called the immunoSEQ multiplex PCR reads, giving one row per CDR3 protein. The repertoire includes about 150,000 distinct CDR3 sequences, 95% of them detected once, and about 0.18% sits in the top ten. Material for sequencing was CD8+ T cells from PBMCs. The source of these receptors is a human donor with Susac syndrome. CDR3s include the opening cysteine and the closing phenylalanine or tryptophan. D genes are given only for firm matches. Clone size is stated in some rows and not others, as once, few, many or a class when expanded.

d_gene	abundance	j_gene	v_gene	CDR3nt	CDR3aa
TRBD2	-	TRBJ2-7	TRBV12-3/TRBV12-4	TGTGCCAGCAGTAGTTTGGCTAGCGGGAGTTACGAGCAGTACTTC	CASSSLASGSYEQYF
-	-	TRBJ2-3	TRBV11-2	TGTGCCAGCAGCGAAACAGGGCCCCGGACGCAGTATTTT	CASSETGPRTQYF
-	-	TRBJ2-1	TRBV3-1	TGTGCCAGCAGCCAAGAAGGGCGGGAATCCCACAATGAGCAGTTCTTC	CASSQEGRESHNEQFF
-	-	TRBJ2-1	TRBV4-1	TGCGCCAGCAGCCAAGATCTAGGTGATGAGCAGTTCTTC	CASSQDLGDEQFF
TRBD2	-	TRBJ2-7	TRBV7-9	TGTGCCAGCAGCCCACGCTCTGCGGGAGGCGTATCCTACGAGCAGTACTTC	CASSPRSAGGVSYEQYF
-	few	TRBJ2-1	TRBV4-2	TGTGCCAGCAGCCAAGATCTGAGCTCCTACAATGAGCAGTTCTTC	CASSQDLSSYNEQFF
TRBD2	-	TRBJ2-3	TRBV7-2	TGTGCCAGCAGCTTAACTAGCGGGAGCTTGGTTACGCAGTATTTT	CASSLTSGSLVTQYF
-	-	TRBJ1-5	TRBV6-6	TGTGCCAGCGACCCGACAGGATCGAATCAGCCCCAGCATTTT	CASDPTGSNQPQHF
TRBD2	-	TRBJ2-7	TRBV28	TGTGCCAGCAGTTGGACTAGCGGGGCCTACGAGCAGTACTTC	CASSWTSGAYEQYF
TRBD2	-	TRBJ2-1	TRBV13	TGTGCCAGCAGCTCCGCAGGGAGCGGGAGGTCGTTACACAATGAGCAGTTCTTC	CASSSAGSGRSLHNEQFF
TRBD2	-	TRBJ2-7	TRBV27	TGTGCCAGCAGCACCGGGCTAGCGGGAATCTACGAGCAGTACTTC	CASSTGLAGIYEQYF
-	-	TRBJ2-7	TRBV12-3/TRBV12-4	TGTGCCAGCAGTTTAGGGAAACCCGAGCAGTACTTC	CASSLGKPEQYF
-	once	TRBJ1-5	TRBV30	TGTGCCTGGAGTGTACTGGGGGACGGTAGTGGGGATCAGCCCCAGCATTTT	CAWSVLGDGSGDQPQHF
-	-	TRBJ1-4	TRBV7-2	TGTGCCAGCAGCCCAAGCGATGAAAAACTGTTTTTT	CASSPSDEKLFF
-	-	TRBJ2-1	TRBV9	TGTGCCAGCAGCGGAGCCATCCCATCTGGGGCGGGTGAGCAGTTCTTC	CASSGAIPSGAGEQFF
-	-	TRBJ2-5	TRBV12-3/TRBV12-4	TGTGCCAGCAGTTTATACGGAGGTCAAGAGACCCAGTACTTC	CASSLYGGQETQYF
TRBD2	-	TRBJ2-2	TRBV7-7	TGTGCTAGCGGGGCGGACACCGGGGAGCTGTTTTTT	CASGADTGELFF
-	once	TRBJ2-7	TRBV9	TGTGCCAGCAGCGCGACCAACTACGAGCAGTACTTC	CASSATNYEQYF
-	-	TRBJ2-7	TRBV25-1	TGTGCCAGCAGTGTGAGCGGTATTCCCTACGAGCAGTACTTC	CASSVSGIPYEQYF
TRBD2	-	TRBJ2-7	TRBV20-1	TGCAGTGCTAGAGAGCACTCAATGAGACTAGCGGGAGACTCCTACGAGCAGTACTTC	CSAREHSMRLAGDSYEQYF
-	-	TRBJ2-1	TRBV11-3	TGTGCCAGCAGCTTAGGAGGGTTTGAGGACGATGAGCAGTTCTTC	CASSLGGFEDDEQFF
-	-	TRBJ1-1	TRBV4-2	TGTGCCAGCAGCAGTCACCCTCAGGGCAACACTGAAGCTTTCTTT	CASSSHPQGNTEAFF
-	once	TRBJ2-1	TRBV27	TGTGCCAGCAGAGGGAAGCCGGTGGATGAGCAGTTCTTC	CASRGKPVDEQFF
-	-	TRBJ2-4	TRBV19	TGTGCCAGTAGTACGCTACTAGAGGTCATCTGGAACATTCAGTACTTC	CASSTLLEVIWNIQYF
-	-	TRBJ2-3	TRBV9	TGTGCCAGCAGCGTAGGGGCACGGCCCCTAACTAGCACAGATACGCAGTATTTT	CASSVGARPLTSTDTQYF
-	-	TRBJ2-7	TRBV28	TGTGCCAGCAGTTTTCTCTTGGGGCCCTACGAGCAGTACTTC	CASSFLLGPYEQYF
TRBD1	once	TRBJ1-1	TRBV12-3/TRBV12-4	TGTGCCAGCAGACAGGGGGCGCCGGACACTGAAGCTTTCTTT	CASRQGAPDTEAFF
-	-	TRBJ2-5	TRBV9	TGTGCCAGCAGCGTAGAGGGGGTGTGGGAGACCCAGTACTTC	CASSVEGVWETQYF
-	once	TRBJ1-2	TRBV30	TGTGCCTGGAGTGTTGTCGTAGTCTATGGCTACACCTTC	CAWSVVVVYGYTF
-	-	TRBJ1-5	TRBV18	TGTGCCAGCTCACTGGGCGGTCATGGCCAGCCCCAGCATTTT	CASSLGGHGQPQHF
-	-	TRBJ1-5	TRBV5-6	TGTGCCAGCAGCTTCGGGGGGGCTGGCAATCAGCCCCAGCATTTT	CASSFGGAGNQPQHF
-	-	TRBJ2-1	TRBV20-1	TGCAGTGCTAGAGATTTGACAAGCAACTACAATGAGCAGTTCTTC	CSARDLTSNYNEQFF
-	-	TRBJ1-1	TRBV6-1	TGTGCCATCCGGGCATGGGACACTGAAGCTTTCTTT	CAIRAWDTEAFF
-	-	TRBJ2-7	TRBV6-1	TGTGCCAGCAGACCCATCGAGGGGTCGGGAGATGCGGATAGCGTCTACGAGCAGTACTTC	CASRPIEGSGDADSVYEQYF
-	-	TRBJ2-1	TRBV7-8	TGTGCCAGCAGCCAACCTCTCGCTCGGAGCTCCTACAATGAGCAGTTCTTC	CASSQPLARSSYNEQFF
-	-	TRBJ1-2	TRBV6-5	TGTGCCAGCAGTTACACCCTTACGGGAAACTATGGCTACACCTTC	CASSYTLTGNYGYTF
TRBD2	-	TRBJ2-7	TRBV5-1	TGCGCCAGCAGCTCATGGACTAGCGGGGTATCCTACGAGCAGTACTTC	CASSSWTSGVSYEQYF
TRBD1	-	TRBJ1-2	TRBV29-1	TGCAGCGTTGAAGATAGGACAGGAGGAGGCTACACCTTC	CSVEDRTGGGYTF
-	-	TRBJ2-1	TRBV11-2	TGTGCCAGCAGAGAATCAGGCAATGAGCAGTTCTTC	CASRESGNEQFF
-	-	TRBJ1-2	TRBV12-3/TRBV12-4	TGTGCCAGCAGACGCCGGGGGGGATCGGAGTTGGACTATGGCTACACCTTC	CASRRRGGSELDYGYTF
-	-	TRBJ1-3	TRBV12-3/TRBV12-4	TGTGCCAGCAGTTTAGGACTCTCTGGAAACACCATATATTTT	CASSLGLSGNTIYF
-	-	TRBJ2-7	TRBV27	TGTGCCAGCAGTTTATCGTGGGTCCCGAGAAACTACGAGCAGTACTTC	CASSLSWVPRNYEQYF
-	-	TRBJ2-7	TRBV3-1	TGTGCCAGCAGTCAACACCAGCAGGCCCCGTCCTACGAGCAGTACTTC	CASSQHQQAPSYEQYF
-	-	TRBJ1-1	TRBV7-8	TGTGCCAGCAGCTTAACTCTTGGGAACACTGAAGCTTTCTTT	CASSLTLGNTEAFF
TRBD2	once	TRBJ2-7	TRBV6-6	TGTGCCAGCAGTTACTCCCTAGCGGACCCCTACGAGCAGTACTTC	CASSYSLADPYEQYF